Reported below is one TCR beta chain. From germline, CDR1 is GTSNPN and CDR2 SVGIG (reference sequence). Trimming shortened V by 1 base and J by 3 bases, and 10 bases separated the two germline ends. The CDR3 sequence is 14 residues long. This entry comes from a study of T cell changes during pregnancy in multiple sclerosis. Assay used: immunoSEQ multiplex PCR; TCRdb lists only in-frame clones, some missing. This sample has around 41,000 clones, with around 90% found just once. The sequenced sample consisted of PBMCs (not recorded whether the cells were cultured). The V call is TRBV30, the J call TRBJ1-5, with a possible D match to TRBD1 (5 bases). This clonotype was sampled from a female donor with multiple sclerosis, enrolled in a pregnancy study. This CDR3 is CAWSEGLFNQPQHF. Written as DNA, the CDR3 is TGTGCCTGGAGTGAGGGGCTATTCAATCAGCCCCAGCATTTT.